The 3 T cell receptor beta chains presented below share a single source sample, sequenced in a study of T cell repertoires in cytomegalovirus infection. One entry per CDR3 protein results from TCRdb running MiXCR on the reads. This table holds under 200,000 distinct CDR3 sequences, approximately 21% found once. Antigens of these TCRs are unknown. This specimen was CD8+ T cells from cultured PBMCs, taken from culture after CMV antigen stimulation. These receptors were collected from a human donor in good health (CMV status not recorded). Some clones in this sample may be carry-over from other donors' samples.

The chain uses TRBV12-3 or TRBV12-4 and TRBJ2-2, with D possibly matching TRBD2 (5 bases). V was cut by 8 bases and J by 7 bases, with 8 bases left in between. This CDR3 contains 11 residues. The CDR3 bases are TGTGCCAGCCATCGGGGCGGGGAGCTGTTTTTT. Residues: CASHRGGELFF.

There are a few counts of this clonotype. CDR3 DNA sequence: TGTGCCAGCAGTTACTCGTTGAGGCCAGATACGCAGTATTTT. It yields the protein CASSYSLRPDTQYF. V is TRBV6-5 and J is TRBJ2-3; D gene uncertain. This CDR3 contains 14 residues. The V gene's germline CDR1 is MNHEY and CDR2 SVGAGI. With 0 bases removed from V and 4 bases from J, the gap between germline ends came to 8 bases.

The V and J genes are TRBV12-3 or TRBV12-4 and TRBJ2-3, with D perhaps TRBD1 (6 bases). Trimming cost V 5 bases and J 6 bases, with 15 bases left between them. This CDR3 comprises 14 residues. The chain's CDR3 is CASSLTGLGDTQYF. The CDR3 DNA reads TGTGCCAGCAGTCTTACAGGGTTGGGGGATACGCAGTATTTT.